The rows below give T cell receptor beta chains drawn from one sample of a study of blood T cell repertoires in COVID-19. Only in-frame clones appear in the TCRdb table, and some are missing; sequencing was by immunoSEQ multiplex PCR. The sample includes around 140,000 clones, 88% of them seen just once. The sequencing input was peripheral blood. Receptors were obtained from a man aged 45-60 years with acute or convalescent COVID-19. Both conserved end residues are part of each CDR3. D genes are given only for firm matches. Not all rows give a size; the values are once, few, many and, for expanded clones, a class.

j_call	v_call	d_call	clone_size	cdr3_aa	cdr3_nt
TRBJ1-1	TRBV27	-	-	CASSRIVGLNTEAFF	TGTGCCAGCAGTCGAATAGTGGGCTTGAACACTGAAGCTTTCTTT
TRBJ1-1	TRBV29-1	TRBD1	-	CSVGQGFAEAFF	TGCAGCGTAGGACAGGGGTTCGCTGAAGCTTTCTTT
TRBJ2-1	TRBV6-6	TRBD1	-	CASTSGGYNEQFF	TGTGCCAGCACCTCAGGGGGTTACAATGAGCAGTTCTTC
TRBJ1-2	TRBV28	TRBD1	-	CASGGQGGLYGYTF	TGTGCCAGCGGAGGACAGGGGGGTCTCTATGGCTACACCTTC
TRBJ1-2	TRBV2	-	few	CASRRDSGYYGYTF	TGTGCCAGCAGGAGGGACTCGGGGTACTATGGCTACACCTTC
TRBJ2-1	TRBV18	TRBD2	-	CASSPPGGGKQFF	TGTGCCAGCTCACCACCCGGCGGGGGAAAGCAGTTCTTC
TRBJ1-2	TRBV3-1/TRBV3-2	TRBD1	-	CASSPATGSGYTF	TGTGCCAGCAGCCCCGCGACAGGGTCTGGCTACACCTTC
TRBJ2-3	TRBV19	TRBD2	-	CASSMSGGTSDTQYF	TGTGCCAGTAGTATGAGCGGGGGGACTTCAGATACGCAGTATTTT
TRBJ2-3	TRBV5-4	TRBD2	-	CASSKPTSGGTDTQYF	TGTGCCAGCAGCAAACCAACTAGCGGGGGCACAGATACGCAGTATTTT
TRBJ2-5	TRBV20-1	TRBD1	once	CSADRVETQYF	TGCAGTGCCGACAGGGTGGAGACCCAGTACTTC
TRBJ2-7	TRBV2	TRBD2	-	CASGGLAGIYEQYF	TGTGCCAGCGGGGGACTAGCGGGGATCTACGAGCAGTACTTC
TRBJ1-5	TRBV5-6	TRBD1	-	CASSSPTGDQPQHF	TGTGCCAGCAGCTCGCCTACAGGGGATCAGCCCCAGCATTTT
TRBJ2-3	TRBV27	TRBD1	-	CASRVGTASTDTQYF	TGTGCCAGCCGGGTAGGGACAGCATCCACAGATACGCAGTATTTT
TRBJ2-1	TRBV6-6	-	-	CASSYSAGSNEQFF	TGTGCCAGCAGTTACTCCGCGGGTTCCAATGAGCAGTTCTTC
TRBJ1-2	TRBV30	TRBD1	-	CAWSLDRVGVYTF	TGTGCCTGGAGTCTAGACAGGGTGGGAGTCTACACCTTC
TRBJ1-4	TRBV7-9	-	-	CASSPDGEEKLFF	TGTGCCAGCAGCCCTGATGGAGAGGAAAAACTGTTTTTT
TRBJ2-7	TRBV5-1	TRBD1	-	CASSLAGQGLDEQYF	TGCGCCAGCAGCTTGGCGGGACAGGGATTGGACGAGCAGTACTTC
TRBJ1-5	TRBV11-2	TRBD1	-	CASSLDRDQPQHF	TGTGCCAGCAGCCTGGACAGGGATCAGCCCCAGCATTTT
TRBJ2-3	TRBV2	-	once	CASGNRVYTDTQYF	TGTGCCAGCGGCAACAGGGTGTACACAGATACGCAGTATTTT
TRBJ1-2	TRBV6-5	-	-	CASRARGYVGYTF	TGTGCCAGCAGGGCAAGAGGGTACGTCGGCTACACCTTC